Reported below is one TCR beta chain. Antigen specificity is unknown. The CDR3 has 17 amino acids. The trim removed 1 base at V and 4 bases at J, leaving 12 bases unmatched. CDR1 is SGHKS, CDR2 YYEKEE, per germline (reference sequence). The data are from a study of T cell responses to AZD1222 COVID-19 vaccine. Study-wide findings and caveats: Donors skewed white British and female; clonal diversity was possibly underestimated. Among AZD1222 vaccinees, only six or seven were seropositive at baseline. There were repertoire samples only from the period after the peak T cell response.

TCRdb's table, derived via immunoSEQ multiplex PCR, lists solely in-frame clones and lacks some. The sample lists tens of thousands of clones; 80% to 90% were seen once. This receptor was obtained from an adult in good health. The rearrangement uses TRBV5-5 and TRBJ2-7, with TRBD1 matching 9 bases. The sequencing here drew on peripheral blood, taken on day 0 of AZD1222 vaccination. The CDR3 DNA reads as TGTGCCAGCAGCTTGTTGGAGGCCGGGACAGGGCATTACGAGCAGTACTTC. This codes for CASSLLEAGTGHYEQYF.